Listed below are T cell receptor beta chains from one sample, sequenced in a study of blood T cell repertoires in COVID-19. TCRdb keeps only in-frame clones here, not all; method: immunoSEQ multiplex PCR. The sample consists of 150,000 to 200,000 clones, approximately 87% of them appearing once. Sequencing used peripheral blood. These TCRs come from a woman aged 55-70 years with COVID-19, enrolled during active disease. The CDR3 runs from the conserved cysteine through the conserved F or W. D genes are given only for firm matches. The size of a clone is reported for some rows only, either as once, few or many, or as a class for expanded clones.

abundance	d_gene	len	v_gene	j_gene	CDR3nt	CDR3aa
.	.	14	TRBV4-1	TRBJ2-7	TGCGCCAGCAGCCGCCGAACGCCGGGTAACGAGCAGTACTTC	CASSRRTPGNEQYF
.	.	15	TRBV27	TRBJ1-1	TGTGCCAGCAGTTCGCAGGGTATCATGAACACTGAAGCTTTCTTT	CASSSQGIMNTEAFF
.	.	14	TRBV10-3	TRBJ2-2	TGTGCCATTCGGACACTCTCGAACACCGGGGAGCTGTTTTTT	CAIRTLSNTGELFF
.	TRBD2	14	TRBV5-1	TRBJ2-1	TGCGCCAGCGGAGGGACTAGCGGCTACAATGAGCAGTTCTTC	CASGGTSGYNEQFF
.	.	12	TRBV29-1	TRBJ1-1	TGCAGCACCATCAGGGTTAACACTGAAGCTTTCTTT	CSTIRVNTEAFF
.	.	15	TRBV28	TRBJ1-5	TGTGCCAGCAGCCTGCCGGGGAGTAGCAATCAGCCCCAGCATTTT	CASSLPGSSNQPQHF
once	.	12	TRBV30	TRBJ1-5	TGTGCCTGGGGAAGAGAAAATCAGCCCCAGCATTTT	CAWGRENQPQHF
.	TRBD2	14	TRBV6-5	TRBJ2-1	TGTGCCAGCGTCCGTGCGGGAGGGGGTAATGAGCAGTTCTTC	CASVRAGGGNEQFF
.	.	15	TRBV5-1	TRBJ1-1	TGCGCCAGCAGCTTGGACGGACACCTGACCACTGAAGCTTTCTTT	CASSLDGHLTTEAFF
once	.	16	TRBV4-3	TRBJ1-3	TGCGCCAGCAGCCCCGGACCAGGGTTGGGTGGAAACACCATATATTTT	CASSPGPGLGGNTIYF
.	TRBD1	14	TRBV9	TRBJ1-2	TGTGCCAGCAGCGATGGGACAGTAAACTATGGCTACACCTTC	CASSDGTVNYGYTF
.	.	14	TRBV25-1	TRBJ2-7	TGTGCCAGCAGTGAGGCTCAGGGGTTTTACGAGCAGTACTTC	CASSEAQGFYEQYF
.	.	12	TRBV30	TRBJ2-7	TGTGCCTGGAGTGTAGGGGGCTACGAGCAGTACTTC	CAWSVGGYEQYF
.	.	15	TRBV27	TRBJ1-5	TGTGCCAGCAGTTTCCGGGACGGGGGTAATCAGCCCCAGCATTTT	CASSFRDGGNQPQHF
.	.	16	TRBV9	TRBJ2-2	TGTGCCAGCAGCGCCTTTTCTAGCACGAACACCGGGGAGCTGTTTTTT	CASSAFSSTNTGELFF
.	TRBD1	13	TRBV9	TRBJ2-2	TGTGCCAGTCAGACAGGGGCGAACGGGGAGCTGTTTTTT	CASQTGANGELFF
few	TRBD2	15	TRBV6-5	TRBJ2-5	TGTGCCAGCAGCCCCGGGACTACGCGACAAGAGACCCAGTACTTC	CASSPGTTRQETQYF
.	TRBD2	16	TRBV7-3	TRBJ2-1	TGTGCCAGCACTATATCCCCTGGGACTAGCGGGAGTGAGCAGTTCTTC	CASTISPGTSGSEQFF
.	.	17	TRBV30	TRBJ2-3	TGTGCCTGGAGTGTCGAACGGACGGGACTCCGCACAGATACGCAGTATTTT	CAWSVERTGLRTDTQYF
.	.	13	TRBV7-3	TRBJ1-6	TGTGCCAGCAGCTTGGGGGGTAATTCACCCCTCCACTTT	CASSLGGNSPLHF
.	.	13	TRBV7-2	TRBJ1-1	TGTGCCAGCAGCCTAGTAGTGAACACTGAAGCTTTCTTT	CASSLVVNTEAFF
.	.	13	TRBV7-9	TRBJ2-7	TGTGCCAGCAGGTCTCCCGGGTCCTACGAGCAGTACTTC	CASRSPGSYEQYF
.	.	15	TRBV18	TRBJ2-1	TGTGCCAGCTCACCACCGGGTGCAGGGTGGAATGAGCAGTTCTTC	CASSPPGAGWNEQFF
once	TRBD1	15	TRBV9	TRBJ1-2	TGTGCCAGCAGCCCCACGGGACAGGGGGGTTATGGCTACACCTTC	CASSPTGQGGYGYTF
.	.	13	TRBV7-2	TRBJ2-1	TGTGCCAGCAGCACCCCGACAATCGATGAGCAGTTCTTC	CASSTPTIDEQFF
.	.	15	TRBV9	TRBJ1-1	TGTGCCAGCAGCGTAGTAGACAGCCTCAACACTGAAGCTTTCTTT	CASSVVDSLNTEAFF
once	.	14	TRBV5-1	TRBJ1-5	TGCGCCAGCAGCTTGAATGTTCGGGAGCAGCCCCAGCATTTT	CASSLNVREQPQHF
.	TRBD2	15	TRBV7-9	TRBJ2-1	TGTGCCAGCAGCACGATAGCGGGAACCTACAATGAGCAGTTCTTC	CASSTIAGTYNEQFF
.	TRBD2	16	TRBV5-1	TRBJ2-7	TGCGCCAGCAGCCCTACAACTAGCGGGGGGTTCCACGAGCAGTACTTC	CASSPTTSGGFHEQYF
.	TRBD1	16	TRBV28	TRBJ1-6	TGTGCCAGCAGGTCCCCGACAGGGCGGCCTAATTCACCCCTCCACTTT	CASRSPTGRPNSPLHF
.	.	17	TRBV5-6	TRBJ1-3	TGTGCCAGCAGCCCCCCGACACCACCATTCTCTGGAAACACCATATATTTT	CASSPPTPPFSGNTIYF
.	.	16	TRBV4-1	TRBJ1-1	TGCGCCAGCAGCCAAGAGGGCACAGGTCTGAACACTGAAGCTTTCTTT	CASSQEGTGLNTEAFF
few	.	14	TRBV4-3	TRBJ2-2	TGCGCCAGCAGCCCATTCTCGGGTGCCGGGGAGCTGTTTTTT	CASSPFSGAGELFF
.	TRBD2	15	TRBV5-4	TRBJ2-3	TGTGCCAGCAGCTCGGGGGGGCCTAGCACAGATACGCAGTATTTT	CASSSGGPSTDTQYF
.	.	13	TRBV2	TRBJ1-1	TGTGCCAGCAGACAAAGAATGAACACTGAAGCTTTCTTT	CASRQRMNTEAFF
once	.	14	TRBV30	TRBJ2-7	TGTGCCTGGAGTGTAGGGGCAGGGGCCTACGAGCAGTACTTC	CAWSVGAGAYEQYF
once	.	13	TRBV29-1	TRBJ2-7	TGCAGCGTCCAAAGGACAGCTTCCTACGAGCAGTACTTC	CSVQRTASYEQYF
.	TRBD1	15	TRBV5-5	TRBJ2-5	TGTGCCAGCAGCTTGGGGACAGGGGTCGGAGAGACCCAGTACTTC	CASSLGTGVGETQYF
.	.	13	TRBV19	TRBJ1-1	TGTGCCACCCGACACCACCTGAACACTGAAGCTTTCTTT	CATRHHLNTEAFF
.	TRBD1	14	TRBV11-2	TRBJ1-2	TGTGCCAGCAGCTCCATCGCCACAGGGGGTGGCTACACCTTC	CASSSIATGGGYTF
.	.	13	TRBV5-1	TRBJ2-3	TGCGCCAGCAGCGCCAAGGGGACAGATACGCAGTATTTT	CASSAKGTDTQYF
.	TRBD2	13	TRBV6-2/TRBV6-3	TRBJ2-5	TGTGCCAGCAGTCCAGCGGGAGAAGAGACCCAGTACTTC	CASSPAGEETQYF
.	.	15	TRBV6-6	TRBJ2-4	TGTGCCAGCAGTCGGACTGAACTAGCCAAAAACATTCAGTACTTC	CASSRTELAKNIQYF
.	TRBD2	17	TRBV19	TRBJ2-7	TGTGCCAGTAGTAGGACTAGCGGGAGGACTATTACCTACGAGCAGTACTTC	CASSRTSGRTITYEQYF
few	TRBD1	15	TRBV11-2	TRBJ2-2	TGTGCCAGCAGAGTGACAGGGGTGAACACCGGGGAGCTGTTTTTT	CASRVTGVNTGELFF
.	TRBD2	17	TRBV9	TRBJ2-3	TGTGCCAGCAGCGTAGATGAACTAGCGAGCTCCACAGATACGCAGTATTTT	CASSVDELASSTDTQYF
once	.	14	TRBV6-6	TRBJ1-1	TGTGCCAGCAGTTACTCACAGCTGAACACTGAAGCTTTCTTT	CASSYSQLNTEAFF
.	.	13	TRBV6-2/TRBV6-3	TRBJ1-2	TGTGCCAGCAGTAGGGACATTAACTATGGCTACACCTTC	CASSRDINYGYTF
.	TRBD2	15	TRBV6-2/TRBV6-3	TRBJ2-1	TGTGCCAGCAGCCCTAGCGGGCTCTCCTACAATGAGCAGTTCTTC	CASSPSGLSYNEQFF
.	TRBD1	16	TRBV28	TRBJ2-7	TGTGCCAGCAACCTCCCCACCCGGACAGGGCAGTACGAGCAGTACTTC	CASNLPTRTGQYEQYF
.	.	14	TRBV6-2/TRBV6-3	TRBJ2-7	TGTGCCAGCAGTTTTTCCCGGGGTACCTACGAGCAGTACTTC	CASSFSRGTYEQYF
.	.	15	TRBV2	TRBJ1-5	TGTGCCAGCAGGCACAGGTTGGCGGGCAATCAGCCCCAGCATTTT	CASRHRLAGNQPQHF
.	TRBD2	20	TRBV27	TRBJ2-7	TGTGCCAGCAGTTTACGCCCGGCGGGACTGAGCGGGAGAATCTCCTACGAGCAGTACTTC	CASSLRPAGLSGRISYEQYF
.	TRBD2	15	TRBV9	TRBJ2-7	TGTGCCAGCAGCTCCGGGACTAGCGTCTCCTACGAGCAGTACTTC	CASSSGTSVSYEQYF
once	.	14	TRBV29-1	TRBJ2-7	TGCAGCGTCCGACCGACAGGTATATCTACGAAGCAGTACTTC	CSVRPTGISTKQYF
.	TRBD1	13	TRBV29-1	TRBJ1-1	TGCAGCGCGCAACAGGGGCAGGACACTGAAGCTTTCTTT	CSAQQGQDTEAFF
.	.	14	TRBV6-6	TRBJ1-6	TGTGCCAGCAGTTTTGACAGGCTTAATTCACCCCTCCACTTT	CASSFDRLNSPLHF
.	TRBD2	14	TRBV7-7	TRBJ2-1	TGTGCTAGCAGCTTCTTGGGACTATTTGGTGAGCAGTTCTTC	CASSFLGLFGEQFF
.	.	15	TRBV15	TRBJ1-1	TGTGCCACCAGCAGAGTGCGAACAGGAGTCACTGAAGCTTTCTTT	CATSRVRTGVTEAFF